In this sample, the clone carrying this TCR beta chain turned up a few times. The antigen is not known. In germline, CDR1 is SEHNR, CDR2 FQNEAQ (reference sequence). The CDR3 totals 17 residues. With 1 base clipped from V and 6 bases from J, the junction kept 6 bases outside the gene matches. Together with a sample-barcoded 5' primer, a J-beta primer mix was included in a second PCR lasting roughly 7 to 11 cycles. MiXCR, run by TCRdb on the 5' RACE reads, gives a single entry per CDR3 protein. The sample records some 1.4 million distinct CDR3 sequences, 35% to 45% being singletons. The sample originates from a study of blood T cells in healthy people across ages. Study findings and constraints: A strong correlation between TCR beta diversity and naive T cell percentage was seen.

Sequencing was carried out using blood. This receptor was obtained from a woman between 18 and 29 years old in good health. J is TRBJ2-3 and V is TRBV7-9; TRBD2 aligns across 14 bases. The CDR3 loop is CASSLGGTSGSSDTQYF. CDR3 bases: TGTGCCAGCAGCTTAGGAGGGACTAGCGGGAGTTCGGATACGCAGTATTTT.